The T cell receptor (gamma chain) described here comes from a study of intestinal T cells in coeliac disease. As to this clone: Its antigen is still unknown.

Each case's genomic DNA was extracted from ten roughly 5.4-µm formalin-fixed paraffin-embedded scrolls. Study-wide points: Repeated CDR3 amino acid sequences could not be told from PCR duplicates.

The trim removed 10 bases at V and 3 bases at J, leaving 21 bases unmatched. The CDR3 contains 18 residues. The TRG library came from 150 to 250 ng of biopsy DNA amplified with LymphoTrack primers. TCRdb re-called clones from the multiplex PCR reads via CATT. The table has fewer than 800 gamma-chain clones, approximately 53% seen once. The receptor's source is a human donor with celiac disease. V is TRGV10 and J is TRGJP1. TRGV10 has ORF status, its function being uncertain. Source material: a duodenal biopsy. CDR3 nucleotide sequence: TGTGCTGCGTTGGGATTCGCGTGGAAGGCGCCCACTGGTTGGTTCAAGATATTT. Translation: CAALGFAWKAPTGWFKIF.